The sequence of this T cell receptor beta chain was determined in a study of T-cell memory formation after mild COVID-19. MiXCR was run by TCRdb on the 5' RACE reads, yielding one entry per CDR3 protein. This sample has tens of thousands of distinct CDR3 sequences, with approximately 16% found just once. The CDR3 length is 14 residues. Trimming took off 3 bases at V and 2 bases at J, with 11 bases between the two ends. CDR1 and CDR2 (germline): DFQATT, SNEGSKA (reference sequence). Sequenced material: PBMCs or a T cell subset sorted from them (not recorded which). The V gene is TRBV20-1, the J gene TRBJ2-1; D could derive from TRBD1 or TRBD2 (5 bases each). The sequence derives from a man aged 18 to 35 who had mild COVID-19 (a few samples of this study predate the infection). Cell type and time point are not known. This CDR3 is CSARPGDPYNEQFF. CDR3 coding DNA: TGCAGTGCTAGGCCTGGGGACCCCTACAATGAGCAGTTCTTC.